Given below is one T cell receptor beta chain in context. This sample was taken from a study of blood T cell repertoires in COVID-19. At the level of the study: Sources were T cells, B-cell-depleted T cells, or PBMCs; the material itself was cDNA or gDNA.

Clones were sequenced by immunoSEQ multiplex PCR, and TCRdb holds only the in-frame ones, with some missing. The table has 20,000 to 25,000 clones, 81% seen once. The origin of this receptor is a man between 65 and 79 years old with acute or convalescent COVID-19. Sequencing input: peripheral blood.

The CDR3 region is CASSLISGQGVVGKNIQYF. The CDR3 bases are TGTGCCAGCAGCTTGATTTCGGGACAGGGCGTTGTGGGCAAAAACATTCAGTACTTC. The rearrangement links TRBV7-2 to TRBJ2-4; 9 bases align to TRBD1. Trimming cost V 3 bases and J 3 bases; bases outside gene matches: 15. There are 19 residues in the CDR3. Germline assignment: CDR1 SGHTA and CDR2 FQGNSA. Supplemented by reference TRBV7-2 and TRBJ2-4, the full variable domain reads GAGVSQSPSNKVTEKGKDVELRCDPISGHTALYWYRQSLGQGLEFLIYFQGNSAPDKSGLPSDRFSAERTGGSVSTLTIQRTQQEDSAVYLCASSLISGQGVVGKNIQYFGAGTRLSVL.